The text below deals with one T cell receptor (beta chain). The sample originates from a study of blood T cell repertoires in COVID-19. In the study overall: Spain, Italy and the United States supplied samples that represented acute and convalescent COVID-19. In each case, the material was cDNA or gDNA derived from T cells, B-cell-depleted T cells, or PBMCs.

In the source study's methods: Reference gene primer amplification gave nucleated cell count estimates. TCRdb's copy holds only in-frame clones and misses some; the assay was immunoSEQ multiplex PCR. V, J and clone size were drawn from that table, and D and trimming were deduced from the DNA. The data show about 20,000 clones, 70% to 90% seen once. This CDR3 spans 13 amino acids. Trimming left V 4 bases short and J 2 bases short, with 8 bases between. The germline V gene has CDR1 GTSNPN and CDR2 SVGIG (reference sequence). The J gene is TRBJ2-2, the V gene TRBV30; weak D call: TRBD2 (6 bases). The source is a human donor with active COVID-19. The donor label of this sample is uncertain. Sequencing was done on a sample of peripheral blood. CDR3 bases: TGTGCCTGGAAGGACTATAACACCGGGGAGCTGTTTTTT. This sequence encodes CAWKDYNTGELFF. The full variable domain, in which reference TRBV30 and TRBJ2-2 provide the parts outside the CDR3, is SQTIHQWPATLVQPVGSPLSLECTVEGTSNPNLYWYRQAAGRGLQLLFYSVGIGQISSEVPQNLSASRPQDRQFILSSKKLLLSDSGFYLCAWKDYNTGELFFGEGSRLTVL.